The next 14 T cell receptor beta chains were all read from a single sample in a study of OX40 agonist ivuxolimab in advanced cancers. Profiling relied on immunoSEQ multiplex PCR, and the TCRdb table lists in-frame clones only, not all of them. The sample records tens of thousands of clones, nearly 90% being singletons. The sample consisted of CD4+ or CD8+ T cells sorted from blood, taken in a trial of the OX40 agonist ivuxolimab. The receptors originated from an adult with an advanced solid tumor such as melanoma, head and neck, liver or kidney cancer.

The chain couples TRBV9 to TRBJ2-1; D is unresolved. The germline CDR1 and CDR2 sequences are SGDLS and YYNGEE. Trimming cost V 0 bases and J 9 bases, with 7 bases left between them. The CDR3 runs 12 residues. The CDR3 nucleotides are TGTGCCAGCAGCGTAGCAGACATTGAGCAGTTCTTC. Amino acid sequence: CASSVADIEQFF.

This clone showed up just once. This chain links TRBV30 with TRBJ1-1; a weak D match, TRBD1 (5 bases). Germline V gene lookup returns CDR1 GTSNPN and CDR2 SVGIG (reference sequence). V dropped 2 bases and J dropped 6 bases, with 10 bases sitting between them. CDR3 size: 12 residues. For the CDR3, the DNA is TGTGCCTGGAGTCAGGGAGCCGCTGAAGCTTTCTTT. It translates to CAWSQGAAEAFF.

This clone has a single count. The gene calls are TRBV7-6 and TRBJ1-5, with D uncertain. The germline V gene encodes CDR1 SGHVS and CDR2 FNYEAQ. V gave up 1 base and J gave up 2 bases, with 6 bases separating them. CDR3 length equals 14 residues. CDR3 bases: TGTGCCAGCAGCTTAGGGCAGGGCAATCAGCCCCAGCATTTT. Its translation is CASSLGQGNQPQHF.

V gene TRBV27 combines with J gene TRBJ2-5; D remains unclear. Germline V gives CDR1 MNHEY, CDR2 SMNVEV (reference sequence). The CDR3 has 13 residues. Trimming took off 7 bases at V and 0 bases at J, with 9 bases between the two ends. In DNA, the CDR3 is TGTGCCAGCATGCAACTGAACCAAGAGACCCAGTACTTC. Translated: CASMQLNQETQYF.

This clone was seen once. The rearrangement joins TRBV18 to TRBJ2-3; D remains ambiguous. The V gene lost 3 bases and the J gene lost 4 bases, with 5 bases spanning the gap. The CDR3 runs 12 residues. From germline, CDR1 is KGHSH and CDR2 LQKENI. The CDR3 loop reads CASSPGSDTQYF. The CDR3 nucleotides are TGTGCCAGCTCACCGGGGTCAGATACGCAGTATTTT.

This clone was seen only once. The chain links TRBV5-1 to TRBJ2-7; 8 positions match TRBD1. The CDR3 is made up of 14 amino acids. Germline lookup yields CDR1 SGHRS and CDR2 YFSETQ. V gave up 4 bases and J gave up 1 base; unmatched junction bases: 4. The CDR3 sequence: CASSAGQGSYEQYF. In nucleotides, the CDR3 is TGCGCCAGCAGCGCTGGACAGGGTTCCTACGAGCAGTACTTC.

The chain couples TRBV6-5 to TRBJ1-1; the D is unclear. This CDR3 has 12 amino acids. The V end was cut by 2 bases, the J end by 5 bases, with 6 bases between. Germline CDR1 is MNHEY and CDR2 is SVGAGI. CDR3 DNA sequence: TGTGCCAGCAGTTACGGACGTACTGAAGCTTTCTTT. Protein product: CASSYGRTEAFF.

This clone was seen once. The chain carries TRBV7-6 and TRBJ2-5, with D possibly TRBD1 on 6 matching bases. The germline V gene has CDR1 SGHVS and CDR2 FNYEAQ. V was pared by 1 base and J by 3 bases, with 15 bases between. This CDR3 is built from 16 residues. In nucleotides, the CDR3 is TGTGCCAGCAGCTTAGGACAGGCGGTTGAGGAAGAGACCCAGTACTTC. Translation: CASSLGQAVEEETQYF.

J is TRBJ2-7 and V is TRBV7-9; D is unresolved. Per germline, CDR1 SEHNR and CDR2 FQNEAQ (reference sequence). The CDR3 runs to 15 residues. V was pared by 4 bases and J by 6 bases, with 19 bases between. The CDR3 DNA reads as TGTGCCAGCAGCTCCGAGGTGGACCCAGACGCCGAGCAGTACGTC. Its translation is CASSSEVDPDAEQYV.

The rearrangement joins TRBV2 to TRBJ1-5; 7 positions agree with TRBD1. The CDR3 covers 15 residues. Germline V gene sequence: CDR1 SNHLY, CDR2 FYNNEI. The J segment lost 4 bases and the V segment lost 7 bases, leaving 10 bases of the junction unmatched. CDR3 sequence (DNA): TGTGCCAGCAATCAACCGGGACAGCCAAATCAGCCCCAGCATTTT. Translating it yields CASNQPGQPNQPQHF.

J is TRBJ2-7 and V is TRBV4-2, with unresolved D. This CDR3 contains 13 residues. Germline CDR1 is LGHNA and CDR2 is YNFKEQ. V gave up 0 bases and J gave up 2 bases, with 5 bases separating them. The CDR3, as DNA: TGTGCCAGCAGCCAAGAGGGCCCCTACGAGCAGTACTTC. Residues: CASSQEGPYEQYF.

CDR3 amino acids: CASSFMRDRGKVGNTGELFF. The DNA of the CDR3 is TGTGCCAGCAGTTTTATGAGGGACAGGGGTAAAGTAGGAAACACCGGGGAGCTGTTTTTT. V usage is TRBV28 and J usage is TRBJ2-2, with 10 positions matching TRBD1. Germline values: CDR1 MDHEN, CDR2 SYDVKM. The CDR3 contains 20 residues. J was trimmed by 2 bases and V by 3 bases; bases with no gene match: 15.

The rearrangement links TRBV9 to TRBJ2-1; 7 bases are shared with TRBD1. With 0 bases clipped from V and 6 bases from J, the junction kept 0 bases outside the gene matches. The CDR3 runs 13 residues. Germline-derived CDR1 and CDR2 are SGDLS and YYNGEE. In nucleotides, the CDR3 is TGTGCCAGCAGCGTAGGGACAGGCAATGAGCAGTTCTTC. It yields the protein CASSVGTGNEQFF.

Here the CDR3 reads CASSLAKGDTEAFF. DNA for the CDR3: TGTGCCAGCAGCTTAGCTAAAGGGGACACTGAAGCTTTCTTT. The chain links TRBV7-6 to TRBJ1-1, with TRBD1 as a possible D gene (5 bases). The ends were cut back, 0 bases at V and 3 bases at J, with 8 bases in the middle. This CDR3 comprises 14 residues. CDR1 and CDR2 from the germline V gene are SGHVS and FNYEAQ.